This TCR beta chain was retrieved from a study of identical twins. TCRdb reprocessed the 5' RACE reads with MiXCR, giving one entry per CDR3 protein. The sample gives about 530,000 distinct CDR3 sequences, about 16% of which show up once; roughly 0.42% is in the top ten. Study conclusions and caveats: Cord blood beta clonotypes that were abundant carried fewer insertions, and memory repertoires showed no such trend.

The CDR3 contains 16 residues. Germline V CDR1 and CDR2: ENHRY, SYGVKD. Trimming at V came to 3 bases and at J to 4 bases, leaving 6 bases not matched to a gene. Donors uniformly comprised healthy Caucasians. As to this clonotype: Its antigen is currently unknown.

This sample was also put to use in a study of yellow fever vaccine responses in identical twins. That work states: Twins' vaccine T cell response reportedly seemed partly convergent, partly personalized.

What was sequenced was CD4+ T cells sorted from blood. The sequence derives from a woman under 30 in good health. This chain connects TRBV10-3 to TRBJ2-7; 13 positions match TRBD2. The DNA for the CDR3 is TGTGCCATCAGTGATAGGACTAGCGGGAGTTTGTACGAGCAGTACTTC. Protein sequence: CAISDRTSGSLYEQYF.